These 20 T cell receptor beta chains were all obtained from the same sample, sequenced in a study of early T cells in non-severe SARS-CoV-2 infection. A single record per CDR3 protein comes from TCRdb applying MiXCR to the 5' RACE reads. The sample shows approximately 83,000 distinct CDR3 sequences, 11% to 15% of them seen only once. The material sequenced was whole blood. These receptors all stem from an adult who was a healthcare worker with PCR-confirmed SARS-CoV-2 infection or an uninfected control (not recorded which).

This clonotype was detected a few times. V is TRBV20-1 and J is TRBJ2-3, with D tentatively TRBD1 or TRBD2 (5 bases each). Looked up from germline, CDR1 is DFQATT and CDR2 is SNEGSKA (reference sequence). This CDR3 spans 16 amino acids. V was pared by 5 bases and J by 0 bases, with 18 bases between. The CDR3 nucleotides read TGCAGTGCTGAGAGTCGGGACCCGGCGAGCACAGATACGCAGTATTTT. The encoded protein is CSAESRDPASTDTQYF.

This clonotype turned up a few times. This chain links TRBV6-5 with TRBJ2-3; 9 positions match TRBD2. This CDR3 region has 18 residues. V shed 6 bases and J 7 bases; nucleotides not matched to a gene: 20. CDR1 and CDR2 (germline): MNHEY, SVGAGI. CDR3 loop: CASSPTNPGSGGTNTQYF. Written as DNA, the CDR3 is TGTGCCAGCAGCCCTACGAACCCTGGGAGCGGGGGGACTAATACGCAGTATTTT.

This clonotype was recorded many times. The chain combines TRBV5-4 with TRBJ2-5; 12 bases align to TRBD2. This CDR3 has 15 amino acids. Per germline, CDR1 SGHNT and CDR2 YYREEE (reference sequence). With V trimmed by 3 bases and J by 2 bases, 2 bases remained unmatched. CDR3 protein: CASSSTSGGQETQYF. CDR3 DNA: TGTGCCAGCAGCTCCACTAGCGGGGGGCAAGAGACCCAGTACTTC.

A few counts support this clonotype. This chain links TRBV30 with TRBJ2-7, with TRBD1 identical over 8 bases. Per the germline V gene, CDR1 is GTSNPN and CDR2 is SVGIG (reference sequence). This CDR3 comprises 11 residues. V was clipped by 7 bases and J by 3 bases; unmatched bases: 2. The CDR3 sequence is CASGQGYEQYF. In DNA, the CDR3 is TGTGCCTCCGGACAGGGCTACGAGCAGTACTTC.

DNA of the CDR3: TGTGCCAGCAGGGACTGGAATAATTCACCCCTCCACTTT. Its translation: CASRDWNNSPLHF. The rearrangement links TRBV6-2 or TRBV6-3 to TRBJ1-6; no definite D call. The V gene lost 6 bases and the J gene lost 5 bases, with 8 bases spanning the gap. Germline V gene sequence: CDR1 MNHEY, CDR2 SVGEGT. The CDR3 covers 13 residues.

A few counts support this clonotype. The chain uses TRBV5-1 and TRBJ2-3, with D unresolved. With 1 base removed from V and 5 bases from J, the gap between germline ends came to 8 bases. The CDR3 consists of 13 residues. Per germline, CDR1 SGHRS and CDR2 YFSETQ. The CDR3 sequence is CASSLSWGDTQYF. In DNA, the CDR3 is TGCGCCAGCAGCTTGAGCTGGGGAGATACGCAGTATTTT.

This clonotype appeared a few times. The V call is TRBV18, the J call TRBJ1-1; no clear D gene. CDR3 length: 14 amino acids. Deletions cut 1 base from V and 4 bases from J, with 10 bases between. Looked up from germline, CDR1 is KGHSH and CDR2 is LQKENI. Here the CDR3 DNA reads TGTGCCAGCTCACCACTAAGGGAGGGCACTGAAGCTTTCTTT. Translated: CASSPLREGTEAFF.

The chain recombines TRBV5-4 with TRBJ1-1, with D possibly TRBD1 on 6 matching bases. The CDR3 runs 15 residues. The V end lost 0 bases, the J end lost 4 bases, and 13 bases lay between the germline ends. Germline V CDR1 and CDR2: SGHNT, YYREEE (reference sequence). The CDR3, as DNA: TGTGCCAGCAGCTTGGTACAGGGTAAGTCCACTGAAGCTTTCTTT. The encoded protein is CASSLVQGKSTEAFF.

This clonotype was recorded a few times. The chain joins TRBV7-9 to TRBJ2-1; tentative D call: TRBD2 (5 bases). The length of the CDR3 is 15 residues. The germline V gene has CDR1 SEHNR and CDR2 FQNEAQ (reference sequence). In nucleotides, the CDR3 is TGTGCAAGCGGCCCCTTGGCGAGCGCCTACAATGAGCAGTTCTTC. Translated: CASGPLASAYNEQFF.

The chain employs TRBV20-1 and TRBJ2-7; 9 nucleotides align to TRBD2. CDR1 DFQATT and CDR2 SNEGSKA come from the germline V gene (reference sequence). The V gene end was trimmed by 2 bases and the J gene end by 2 bases; junction bases not matched to a gene: 4. The CDR3 runs to 14 residues. CDR3 region: CSARPVAGAYEQYF. The CDR3 bases are TGCAGTGCTAGACCCGTAGCGGGGGCCTACGAGCAGTACTTC.

This clonotype was seen repeatedly, ten times or more. This chain's CDR3 is CASSFTQSPYEQYF. CDR3 DNA: TGTGCCAGCAGCTTCACGCAGAGCCCCTACGAGCAGTACTTC. This sequence joins TRBV5-6 and TRBJ2-7; D gene ambiguous. CDR1 and CDR2 from the germline V gene are SGHDT and YYEEEE. Trimming shortened V by 2 bases and J by 2 bases, and 11 bases separated the two germline ends. The CDR3 covers 14 residues. Together with reference TRBV5-6 and TRBJ2-7, the CDR3 gives the full variable domain: DAGVTQSPTHLIKTRGQQVTLRCSPKSGHDTVSWYQQALGQGPQFIFQYYEEEERQRGNFPDRFSGHQFPNYSSELNVNALLLGDSALYLCASSFTQSPYEQYFGPGTRLTVT.

This clonotype was recorded at least ten times. The chain couples TRBV7-2 to TRBJ2-1; 7 nucleotides match TRBD1. CDR3 length equals 16 residues. With V trimmed by 2 bases and J by 9 bases, 13 bases remained unmatched. Looked up from germline, CDR1 is SGHTA and CDR2 is FQGNSA. In nucleotides, the CDR3 is TGTGCCAGCAGCTTAAGAGCAGGGGGTTCCCGGAGTGAGCAGTTCTTC. Translating gives CASSLRAGGSRSEQFF.

This clonotype was observed a handful of times. V usage is TRBV15 and J usage is TRBJ2-4; the D gene is possibly TRBD1 (6 bases). The length of the CDR3 is 15 residues. V gave up 1 base and J gave up 3 bases, with 10 bases separating them. Germline V gene data show CDR1 as LNHNV and CDR2 as YYDKDF (reference sequence). CDR3 sequence: CATSRGGQNKNIQYF. CDR3 sequence (DNA): TGTGCCACCAGCAGAGGAGGACAGAACAAAAACATTCAGTACTTC.

The rearrangement uses TRBV28 and TRBJ1-2, with a weak D call TRBD1 (6 bases). The CDR3 spans 12 residues. Looked up from germline, CDR1 is MDHEN and CDR2 is SYDVKM. V shed 7 bases and J shed 4 bases, with 10 bases lying between them. For the CDR3, the DNA is TGTGCCAGCACCCCGGGGGCCTATGGCTACACCTTC. This translates into CASTPGAYGYTF.

The chain couples TRBV4-2 to TRBJ1-4; maybe TRBD1 (5 bases). This CDR3 contains 15 residues. Germline V lookup: CDR1 LGHNA, CDR2 YNFKEQ. Trimming took 0 bases from V and 7 from J, leaving 12 bases between them. The CDR3, as DNA: TGTGCCAGCAGCCAAGATGGCAGGGAGAGTGAAAAACTGTTTTTT. Its translation is CASSQDGRESEKLFF.

This clonotype was picked up many times. V and J are TRBV20-1 and TRBJ2-3, with 9 bases matching TRBD1. Looked up from germline, CDR1 is DFQATT and CDR2 is SNEGSKA (reference sequence). The CDR3 runs to 15 residues. Unmatched junction bases numbered 5, after V lost 3 bases and J lost 1 base. The DNA for the CDR3 is TGCAGTGCTAGCACAGGGGGCTCAGGCACAGATACGCAGTATTTT. It yields the protein CSASTGGSGTDTQYF.

This clonotype showed up just a few times. The chain uses TRBV20-1 and TRBJ1-1; D uncertain. V was trimmed by 2 bases and J by 2 bases, leaving 6 bases between them. The CDR3 is 12 amino acids. The germline gives CDR1 DFQATT, CDR2 SNEGSKA (reference sequence). The CDR3 DNA is TGCAGTGCTAGAAGGTATAACACTGAAGCTTTCTTT. This encodes CSARRYNTEAFF.

V usage is TRBV20-1 and J usage is TRBJ2-5; 16 bases are a match to TRBD2. Germline-derived CDR1 and CDR2 are DFQATT and SNEGSKA (reference sequence). The CDR3 runs 17 residues. V lost 3 bases and J lost 5; bases outside the gene matches: 9. The CDR3 loop reads CSARGLAGGQPRETQYF. The DNA for the CDR3 is TGCAGTGCTAGGGGACTAGCGGGGGGGCAGCCTCGGGAGACCCAGTACTTC.

The chain recombines TRBV7-2 with TRBJ2-1, with a weak D call TRBD2 (6 bases). Germline CDR1 reads SGHTA; CDR2 reads FQGNSA. This CDR3 has 15 amino acids. Trimming removed 2 bases at V and 8 bases at J, with 16 bases between. The CDR3: CASSLYGGSGDEQFF. The CDR3 DNA is TGTGCCAGCAGCTTATACGGGGGTTCAGGAGATGAGCAGTTCTTC.

The chain combines TRBV6-6 with TRBJ2-7; no definite D call. The CDR3 runs 13 residues. Trimming left V 3 bases short and J 3 bases short, with 9 bases between. Germline V gives CDR1 MNHNY, CDR2 SVGAGI (reference sequence). The CDR3 bases are TGTGCCAGCAGTTATGGGCGGAACTACGAGCAGTACTTC. This sequence encodes CASSYGRNYEQYF.